This TCR beta chain originates from a study of T cells of healthy individuals. Trimming removed 3 bases at V and 2 bases at J, with 7 bases between. Germline CDR1 is SEHNR and CDR2 is FQNEAQ (reference sequence). The CDR3 length is 14 residues. TCRdb called the 5' RACE reads again in MiXCR, with one record for every CDR3 protein. The table records fewer than 70,000 distinct CDR3 sequences, about 15% of them present only once. The rearrangement links TRBV7-9 to TRBJ1-4, with D unresolved. This TCR came from a human donor in good health. The DNA of the CDR3 is TGTGCCAGCAGCTTTATTCAGACTAATGAAAAACTGTTTTTT. It codes for CASSFIQTNEKLFF.